Listed below are T cell receptor beta chains from one sample, sequenced in a study of T cell responses to AZD1222 COVID-19 vaccine. Sequenced by immunoSEQ multiplex PCR; TCRdb stores in-frame clones only, minus some. The repertoire includes some 100,000 clones, 85% to 90% of them detected once, and roughly a sixth sits in the top ten. This specimen consisted of peripheral blood, obtained on day 0 of AZD1222 vaccination. These receptor sequences come from an adult in good health. The CDR3 runs from the conserved cysteine through the conserved F or W. The order of the fields is V gene, J gene, CDR3 protein.

V: TRBV21-1; J: TRBJ2-3; CDR3: CASSRGTSLLDTQYF
V: TRBV11-3; J: TRBJ2-7; CDR3: CASSYTGTGNYEQYF
V: TRBV9; J: TRBJ2-2; CDR3: CASKPSGSNTGELFF
V: TRBV11-3; J: TRBJ2-1; CDR3: CASSWTGENEQFF
V: TRBV28; J: TRBJ2-1; CDR3: CASSLSGQGPNEQFF
V: TRBV11-3; J: TRBJ1-1; CDR3: CASSSTDRGLRTEAFF
V: TRBV7-8; J: TRBJ2-3; CDR3: CASSLAHGAGTTDTQYF
V: TRBV27; J: TRBJ1-4; CDR3: CASSSTGNNEKLFF
V: TRBV5-1; J: TRBJ1-1; CDR3: CASSTRGQTNTEAFF
V: TRBV19; J: TRBJ2-5; CDR3: CASSIPGTGEETQYF
V: TRBV11-3; J: TRBJ2-7; CDR3: CASSGVSGDRSYEQYF
V: TRBV3-1/TRBV3-2; J: TRBJ1-2; CDR3: CASSQDRPYGYTF
V: TRBV14; J: TRBJ1-1; CDR3: CASSRTSRITEAFF
V: TRBV30; J: TRBJ2-7; CDR3: CAWSFHPRGVGYEQYF
V: TRBV11-3; J: TRBJ2-7; CDR3: CASSLDRGARHEQYF
V: TRBV11-2; J: TRBJ1-2; CDR3: CASNKRATNYGYTF
V: TRBV19; J: TRBJ2-5; CDR3: CASNLAGTSIETQYF
V: TRBV5-1; J: TRBJ1-1; CDR3: CASSSRQGGNTEAFF
V: TRBV5-1; J: TRBJ1-3; CDR3: CASSLFPGGLYSGNTIYF
V: TRBV5-1; J: TRBJ2-5; CDR3: CASSLPGTSRETQYF
V: TRBV9; J: TRBJ2-7; CDR3: CASSPRDRGIYEQYF
V: TRBV29-1; J: TRBJ2-7; CDR3: CSVGQQVGGEQYF
V: TRBV28; J: TRBJ2-7; CDR3: CASSSRDSYYEQYF
V: TRBV28; J: TRBJ2-5; CDR3: CASSSPLRGETQYF
V: TRBV11-3; J: TRBJ2-2; CDR3: CASSSRGGEANTGELFF